The T cell receptor (beta chain) described here comes from a study of T cell repertoires in cytomegalovirus infection. For the study at large: Used in the study were CMV epitopes, some recently identified and HLA-C-restricted, others well-studied and HLA-B-restricted. Shared public TCR beta signatures pointed to both CMV infection and a matching HLA type.

General study points: Identification of carriers of CMV plus the relevant HLA was achieved through cumulative public TCR beta family frequency. Ex vivo responses were dominated by HLA-C-restricted CMV-specific TCR beta clonotypes.

TCRdb reprocessed the reads with MiXCR, giving one entry per CDR3 protein. The sample consists of some 900,000 distinct CDR3 sequences, 30% to 35% of them appearing once. V dropped 7 bases and J dropped 5 bases, with 20 bases sitting between them. This CDR3 is 15 amino acids long. The germline V gene encodes CDR1 SGHTA and CDR2 FQGNSA. This clonotype was observed a handful of times. What it binds is unknown. The sequence came from a human donor in good health (CMV status not recorded). Some clones in this sample may be carry-over from other donors' samples. The sequencing used cultured CD8+ T cells from PBMCs, collected from culture after CMV antigen stimulation. The chain uses TRBV7-2 and TRBJ1-1, with unresolved D. This CDR3 reads CASTIAEAPGTEAFF. CDR3 DNA: TGTGCCAGCACCATCGCGGAGGCCCCGGGAACTGAAGCTTTCTTT.